What follows is one T cell receptor beta chain and its context. These data come from a study of human T cells and chemical hapten exposure. Study-level background: Subjects had 2% DPC placed on approximately 2 cm by approximately 2 cm of upper inner arm skin for sensitization. The patient population, which was mostly female, had alopecia areata, totalis or universalis.

Per the germline V gene, CDR1 is MNHNY and CDR2 is SVGAGI (reference sequence). The length of the CDR3 is 13 residues. Trimming took 10 bases from V and 3 from J, leaving 15 bases between them. The sample's time point: pre-sensitization, week 0. As to treatment: therapeutic diphenylcyclopropenone sensitization with weekly scalp DPC. The library put unique molecular identifiers onto individual cDNA molecules. Using its own MiXCR run on the RACE reads, TCRdb lists one record per CDR3 protein. The sample lists around 180,000 distinct CDR3 sequences, 30% occurring once. V and J are TRBV6-6 and TRBJ1-1; TRBD1 is a possible D gene (6 bases). This clonotype was obtained from a woman aged 25 to 39 with alopecia areata. Some clones in this sample may be carry-over from other donors' samples. The starting material was whole blood, obtained in connection with sensitization to the hapten diphenylcyclopropenone (DPC). The CDR3 is CATNPRGDTEAFF. CDR3 sequence (DNA): TGTGCCACAAACCCAAGGGGGGACACTGAAGCTTTCTTT.